A selection of T cell receptor beta chains follows, all from one sample in a study of blood T cell repertoires in COVID-19. Only in-frame clones appear in the TCRdb table, and some are missing; sequencing was by immunoSEQ multiplex PCR. In the table there are around 190,000 clones, roughly 82% of which are singletons. Sample: peripheral blood. Receptor source: a human donor in a cohort sampled during active COVID-19. CDR3s include the opening cysteine and the closing phenylalanine or tryptophan. The D gene is left open where the match is weak. The size of a clone is reported for some rows only, either as once, few or many, or as a class for expanded clones.

NA	TRBV19	TRBD2	TRBJ2-1	CASSDSGSSYNEQFF	TGTGCCAGTAGCGATAGCGGGTCTTCCTACAATGAGCAGTTCTTC
NA	TRBV19	NA	TRBJ1-2	CATRVAVGYGYTF	TGTGCCACCCGCGTCGCTGTTGGCTATGGCTACACCTTC
NA	TRBV28	TRBD1	TRBJ2-5	CASSVMTGGFPETQYF	TGTGCCAGCAGTGTGATGACAGGGGGCTTTCCAGAGACCCAGTACTTC
NA	TRBV7-9	TRBD1	TRBJ1-6	CASSFLQGSPLHF	TGTGCCAGCAGCTTTCTACAGGGGTCACCCCTCCACTTT
NA	TRBV13	NA	TRBJ1-2	CASSPKNTGINYGYTF	TGTGCCAGCAGCCCAAAGAATACAGGGATTAACTATGGCTACACCTTC
NA	TRBV28	NA	TRBJ1-2	CASSFTGNYGYTF	TGTGCCAGCAGTTTTACAGGGAACTATGGCTACACCTTC
NA	TRBV4-1	TRBD1	TRBJ1-5	CASSQEIAGGSQPQHF	TGCGCCAGCAGCCAAGAAATCGCAGGGGGCTCTCAGCCCCAGCATTTT
NA	TRBV27	TRBD1	TRBJ2-7	CASSLGQGSYEQYF	TGTGCCAGCAGTTTAGGACAGGGATCCTACGAGCAGTACTTC
NA	TRBV2	TRBD1	TRBJ2-7	CASSRQGPSHEQYF	TGTGCCAGCAGTCGACAGGGGCCCTCCCACGAGCAGTACTTC
NA	TRBV18	NA	TRBJ2-1	CASSPRTDNEQFF	TGTGCCAGCTCACCACGAACGGACAATGAGCAGTTCTTC
NA	TRBV7-6	TRBD2	TRBJ2-3	CASSLAPTSGRATDTQYF	TGTGCCAGCAGCTTAGCCCCAACTAGCGGGAGGGCGACAGATACGCAGTATTTT
NA	TRBV6-4	NA	TRBJ2-1	CASSDSRGEQFF	TGTGCCAGCAGTGACTCTAGGGGTGAGCAGTTCTTC
once	TRBV18	NA	TRBJ1-5	CASSPDTGLEPQHF	TGTGCCAGCTCACCAGACACAGGCTTAGAGCCCCAGCATTTT
NA	TRBV30	TRBD2	TRBJ2-7	CAWSAWTSGGAEYF	TGTGCCTGGAGTGCCTGGACTAGCGGGGGTGCGGAGTACTTC
NA	TRBV28	NA	TRBJ1-5	CASSLLVAPNQPQHF	TGTGCCAGCAGTTTACTTGTTGCGCCCAATCAGCCCCAGCATTTT
NA	TRBV12-3/TRBV12-4	NA	TRBJ2-2	CASGLNTGELFF	TGTGCCAGCGGCTTGAACACCGGGGAGCTGTTTTTT
NA	TRBV6-4	NA	TRBJ1-1	CASSLQQNTEAFF	TGTGCCAGCAGCCTACAGCAAAACACTGAAGCTTTCTTT
NA	TRBV19	TRBD1	TRBJ2-3	CASSNRGGTDTQYF	TGTGCCAGTAGTAACAGGGGTGGCACAGATACGCAGTATTTT
NA	TRBV7-9	TRBD1	TRBJ1-1	CASSLGRNRGNTEAFF	TGTGCCAGCAGCTTAGGGCGGAACAGGGGGAACACTGAAGCTTTCTTT
once	TRBV7-9	NA	TRBJ1-2	CASTHGRRVYGYTF	TGTGCCAGCACTCACGGTCGGCGGGTCTATGGCTACACCTTC
NA	TRBV27	NA	TRBJ1-5	CASSPSEGETSQPQHF	TGTGCCAGCAGTCCGAGCGAGGGGGAGACCAGTCAGCCCCAGCATTTT
NA	TRBV3-1/TRBV3-2	TRBD2	TRBJ2-7	CASSRSGTSGVYSYEQYF	TGTGCCAGCAGCCGGTCCGGGACTAGCGGGGTATACTCCTACGAGCAGTACTTC
NA	TRBV18	TRBD1	TRBJ2-2	CASSEGQGAKIGELFF	TGTGCCAGCTCCGAAGGACAGGGGGCTAAAATCGGGGAGCTGTTTTTT
NA	TRBV19	TRBD1	TRBJ1-1	CASKDRGLTEAFF	TGTGCCAGTAAGGACAGGGGGCTCACTGAAGCTTTCTTT
NA	TRBV30	NA	TRBJ1-5	CAWSGGRDQPQHF	TGTGCCTGGAGTGGTGGCAGGGATCAGCCCCAGCATTTT
NA	TRBV4-1	NA	TRBJ2-2	CASSQADPGELFF	TGCGCCAGCAGCCAGGCAGATCCCGGGGAGCTGTTTTTT
NA	TRBV5-4	NA	TRBJ1-6	CASSSMQGSAPLHF	TGTGCCAGCAGCTCCATGCAGGGGTCGGCACCCCTCCACTTT
few	TRBV10-2	NA	TRBJ2-2	CASSEGQGYTGELFF	TGCGCCAGCAGTGAAGGGCAGGGGTACACCGGGGAGCTGTTTTTT
NA	TRBV12-3/TRBV12-4	NA	TRBJ1-1	CASSFGESEAFF	TGTGCCAGCAGTTTTGGGGAGTCTGAAGCTTTCTTT
NA	TRBV6-5	NA	TRBJ2-1	CASSTTAGLSEQFF	TGTGCCAGCAGTACTACGGCGGGCTTAAGTGAGCAGTTCTTC
NA	TRBV5-1	TRBD2	TRBJ2-7	CASSLETSGRSEQYF	TGCGCCAGCAGCTTAGAGACTAGCGGGAGAAGCGAGCAGTACTTC